The 24 T cell receptor beta chains given below trace back to one sample, sequenced in a study of human T cells and chemical hapten exposure. Noted time point: patch test 1, 2 weeks after DPC sensitization. Treatment noted: therapeutic diphenylcyclopropenone sensitization with weekly scalp DPC. MiXCR, run by TCRdb on the RACE reads, gives a single entry per CDR3 protein. The table has 340,000 or so distinct CDR3 sequences, approximately 6.3% seen once. The sequencing here drew on whole blood, taken in connection with sensitization to the hapten diphenylcyclopropenone (DPC). The receptors shown here come from a woman aged 18-29 years with alopecia areata. Some clones in this sample may be carry-over from other donors' samples.

The table lists this clonotype with a few counts. The gene calls are TRBV29-1 and TRBJ1-6; D is ambiguous. This CDR3 has 14 residues. V lost 4 bases to trimming and J lost 4 bases, with 11 bases between them. Germline V gives CDR1 SQVTM, CDR2 ANQGSEA. The CDR3 sequence is CSVAGGGYNSPLHF. CDR3 in DNA: TGCAGCGTTGCCGGAGGAGGGTATAATTCACCCCTCCACTTT.

In this sample, this clonotype turned up a few times. The V and J genes are TRBV7-2 and TRBJ1-5; 7 bases fit TRBD1. Germline CDR1 reads SGHTA; CDR2 reads FQGNSA. V lost 3 bases, J lost 3 bases, and 5 bases stayed unmatched. The CDR3 covers 15 residues. CDR3 coding DNA: TGTGCCAGCAGCTTGGACAGGACCTACAATCAGCCCCAGCATTTT. Translating it yields CASSLDRTYNQPQHF.

The chain joins TRBV6-1 to TRBJ1-2, with D possibly matching TRBD1 (6 bases). V was pared by 4 bases and J by 6 bases, with 12 bases between. The germline CDR1 and CDR2 sequences are MNHNS and SASEGT. The CDR3 is 13 amino acids. The CDR3 is CASSVGTPDGYTF. CDR3 coding DNA: TGTGCCAGCAGTGTCGGGACACCCGATGGCTACACCTTC.

The chain carries TRBV6-2 or TRBV6-3 and TRBJ2-1, with 8 bases matching TRBD2. Germline V gene lookup returns CDR1 MNHEY and CDR2 SVGEGT. The CDR3 covers 17 residues. The trim removed 5 bases at V and 2 bases at J, leaving 11 bases unmatched. CDR3 sequence: CASSTMRGAGTYNEQFF. Here the CDR3 DNA reads TGTGCCAGCAGTACAATGCGGGGGGCCGGGACCTACAATGAGCAGTTCTTC.

This clonotype was detected ten times or more. The V gene is TRBV6-2 or TRBV6-3, the J gene TRBJ1-1, with a tentative D call TRBD1 (5 bases). Germline-derived CDR1 and CDR2 are MNHEY and SVGEGT. Between the trimmed V and J ends, which lost 2 bases and 5 bases, there was a span of 15 bases. The CDR3 has 15 residues. The CDR3 sequence: CASSYLGLTGTEAFF. Written as DNA, the CDR3 is TGTGCCAGCAGTTACCTGGGACTCACGGGAACTGAAGCTTTCTTT.

There are many counts of this clonotype. The chain has TRBV6-5 and TRBJ2-1, with 10 bases fitting TRBD2. The germline V gene encodes CDR1 MNHEY and CDR2 SVGAGI. CDR3 length: 16 residues. Trimming removed 0 bases from V and 6 bases from J; junction bases left unmatched: 5. The CDR3, as DNA: TGTGCCAGCAGTTACTCGTCCAGCGGGGGGGTCAATGAGCAGTTCTTC. Translated, it gives CASSYSSSGGVNEQFF.

This clonotype turned up a few times. The V call is TRBV20-1, the J call TRBJ1-1; D not resolved. V lost 5 bases and J 3 bases, leaving 7 bases between the germline ends. The CDR3 extends over 11 amino acids. The germline V gene encodes CDR1 DFQATT and CDR2 SNEGSKA (reference sequence). The DNA of the CDR3 is TGCAGTGCTCTATGGTACACTGAAGCTTTCTTT. The encoded protein is CSALWYTEAFF.

This clonotype has a handful of counts. This chain joins TRBV4-3 and TRBJ2-3, with D unresolved. Germline-derived CDR1 and CDR2 are LGHNA and YSLEER. This CDR3 has 15 residues. Trimming pared 1 base from V and 1 base from J, leaving 9 bases between. The CDR3 spells CASSQAPGGTDTQYF. CDR3 sequence (DNA): TGCGCCAGCAGCCAAGCCCCTGGGGGCACAGATACGCAGTATTTT.

The sample holds many counts of this clonotype. V gene TRBV20-1 combines with J gene TRBJ2-3, with TRBD2 identical over 9 bases. Trimming took 6 bases from V and 2 from J; bases not matched to a gene: 12. The CDR3 is 16 residues long. Germline V gene sequence: CDR1 DFQATT, CDR2 SNEGSKA (reference sequence). CDR3: CSAPVTASGNTDTQYF. The CDR3 DNA reads TGCAGTGCACCCGTGACGGCTAGCGGGAACACAGATACGCAGTATTTT.

The chain combines TRBV28 with TRBJ1-4, with 7 bases matching TRBD1. The CDR3 has 16 residues. Germline lookup yields CDR1 MDHEN and CDR2 SYDVKM. J lost 3 bases, V lost 4 bases, and 8 bases had no gene match. The CDR3 DNA reads TGTGCCAGCAGTTCCACAGGGGCTGGAGCTAATGAAAAACTGTTTTTT. It is translated as CASSSTGAGANEKLFF.

This clonotype was seen repeatedly, ten times or more. This sequence joins TRBV2 and TRBJ2-2; 7 bases line up with TRBD2. Germline CDR1 is SNHLY and CDR2 is FYNNEI. CDR3 length: 15 amino acids. Germline trimming cut 4 bases from V and 4 bases from J; bases unmatched to any gene: 6. This CDR3 is CASSVLAGSTGELFF. As DNA, the CDR3 is TGTGCCAGCAGTGTTTTAGCGGGTAGCACCGGGGAGCTGTTTTTT.

This clonotype was counted a few times. The rearrangement joins TRBV12-3 or TRBV12-4 to TRBJ2-5; 11 bases align to TRBD1. CDR3 size: 14 residues. Trimming took 5 bases from V and 5 from J; bases not matched to a gene: 4. The CDR3 bases are TGTGCCAGCAGTGGAGGACAGGGGGCGGAGACCCAGTACTTC. Its protein product is CASSGGQGAETQYF.

This clonotype was found many times. The chain is built from TRBV28 and TRBJ2-4; tentatively, D is TRBD2 (5 bases). Germline values: CDR1 MDHEN, CDR2 SYDVKM. The CDR3 sequence is 18 residues long. The V gene lost 3 bases and the J gene lost 0 bases, with 18 bases spanning the gap. The CDR3 DNA reads TGTGCCAGCAGTTTTTTGTTCGGGGAGTCCTTAGCCAAAAACATTCAGTACTTC. Translated, it gives CASSFLFGESLAKNIQYF.

The V gene is TRBV11-2, the J gene TRBJ1-4; possible D gene TRBD1, 5 bases. V was cut by 1 base and J by 7 bases, with 7 bases left in between. This CDR3 spans 13 amino acids. CDR1 SGHAT and CDR2 FQNNGV come from the germline V gene. The CDR3: CASSLVGAEKLFF. CDR3 bases: TGTGCCAGCAGCTTAGTCGGGGCTGAAAAACTGTTTTTT. The entire variable domain, with the rest obtained from reference TRBV11-2 and TRBJ1-4, is as follows: EAGVAQSPRYKIIEKRQSVAFWCNPISGHATLYWYQQILGQGPKLLIQFQNNGVVDDSQLPKDRFSAERLKGVDSTLKIQPAKLEDSAVYLCASSLVGAEKLFFGSGTQLSVL.

This clonotype showed up just a few times. The chain uses TRBV3-1 and TRBJ2-2; D ambiguous. V shed 4 bases and J shed 0 bases, with 3 bases lying between them. This CDR3 has 13 residues. Germline V gene lookup returns CDR1 LGHDT and CDR2 YNNKEL (reference sequence). In DNA form, the CDR3 reads TGTGCCAGCAGCCGAACGAACACCGGGGAGCTGTTTTTT. It specifies CASSRTNTGELFF.

This clonotype occurred many times. The chain recombines TRBV7-2 with TRBJ2-3; TRBD2 aligns across 10 bases. Germline CDR1 SGHTA, CDR2 FQGNSA. The CDR3 has 16 residues. V lost 5 bases to trimming and J lost 4 bases; unmatched junction nucleotides: 9. The CDR3 DNA sequence: TGTGCCAGCAGCGGCCCCCGACTAGCGGGTTCAGATACGCAGTATTTT. Amino acid sequence: CASSGPRLAGSDTQYF.

This clonotype was seen at least ten times. The chain carries TRBV6-5 and TRBJ2-5; TRBD2 is a possible D gene (6 bases). This CDR3 spans 15 amino acids. V was trimmed by 2 bases and J by 6 bases, leaving 16 bases between them. In germline, CDR1 is MNHEY, CDR2 SVGAGI. This CDR3 reads CASSYRAGSKQTQYF. Here the CDR3 DNA reads TGTGCCAGCAGTTACCGGGCGGGGTCTAAGCAGACCCAGTACTTC.

Only a few counts were recorded for this clonotype. This chain joins TRBV2 and TRBJ2-7; D unresolved. This CDR3 is built from 13 residues. V dropped 4 bases and J dropped 4 bases, with 11 bases sitting between them. CDR1 is SNHLY and CDR2 is FYNNEI in the germline V gene. CDR3 protein: CASSVLGGYEQYF. CDR3 DNA sequence: TGTGCCAGCAGTGTTCTTGGCGGATACGAGCAGTACTTC.

This clonotype was recorded many times. The genes are TRBV12-3 or TRBV12-4 and TRBJ1-2, with TRBD1 matching 7 bases. J was trimmed by 4 bases and V by 7 bases; bases with no gene match: 9. This CDR3 region has 14 residues. CDR3 sequence (DNA): TGTGCCAGCAACGACCGGGACAGCGGCTATGGCTACACCTTC. Residues: CASNDRDSGYGYTF.

Only a few counts were recorded for this clonotype. This chain links TRBV27 with TRBJ1-2; no reliable D call. The V end lost 0 bases, the J end lost 2 bases, and 7 bases lay between the germline ends. Germline values: CDR1 MNHEY, CDR2 SMNVEV (reference sequence). The CDR3 consists of 14 residues. DNA for the CDR3: TGTGCCAGCAGTTTATCCTACGGAAACTATGGCTACACCTTC. Protein: CASSLSYGNYGYTF.

This clonotype was seen only a few times. This chain links TRBV6-4 with TRBJ2-2; 7 positions match TRBD1. Germline loops: CDR1 MRHNA, CDR2 SNTAGT. This CDR3 is built from 14 residues. V was clipped by 4 bases and J by 5 bases; unmatched bases: 4. CDR3 DNA: TGTGCCAGCAGTGTACAGGGGTGGACCGGGGAGCTGTTTTTT. Its protein is CASSVQGWTGELFF.

The chain carries TRBV9 and TRBJ1-2, with 7 bases fitting TRBD1. From germline, CDR1 is SGDLS and CDR2 YYNGEE. V gave up 3 bases and J gave up 7 bases; unmatched junction bases: 9. This CDR3 is built from 14 residues. The CDR3 bases are TGTGCCAGCAGCGCAGCCGGGACAGCGATTGGCTACACCTTC. It codes for CASSAAGTAIGYTF.

This clonotype was found many times. DNA for the CDR3: TGCGCCAGCAGGCTTAGCGGGGGTTTGAATGAGCAGTTCTTC. This sequence encodes CASRLSGGLNEQFF. The rearrangement joins TRBV5-1 to TRBJ2-1, with TRBD2 identical over 9 bases. The CDR3 has 14 residues. Losses at the gene ends were 5 bases for V and 7 bases for J; bases not matched to a gene: 7. Germline lookup yields CDR1 SGHRS and CDR2 YFSETQ.

V usage is TRBV2 and J usage is TRBJ1-5, with D uncertain. The CDR3 consists of 14 residues. The germline gives CDR1 SNHLY, CDR2 FYNNEI. Trimming took off 3 bases at V and 3 bases at J, with 9 bases between the two ends. CDR3 region: CASSEGQPNQPQHF. The DNA for the CDR3 is TGTGCCAGCAGTGAGGGCCAGCCCAATCAGCCCCAGCATTTT.